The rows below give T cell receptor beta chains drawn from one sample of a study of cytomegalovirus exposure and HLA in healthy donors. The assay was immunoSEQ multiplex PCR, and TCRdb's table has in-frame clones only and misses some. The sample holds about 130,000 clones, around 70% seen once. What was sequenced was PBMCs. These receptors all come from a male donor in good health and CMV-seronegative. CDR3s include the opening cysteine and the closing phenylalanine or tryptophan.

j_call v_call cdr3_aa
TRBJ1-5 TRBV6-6 CASSHRDNSNQPQHF
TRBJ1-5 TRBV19 CASSQQGSQPQHF
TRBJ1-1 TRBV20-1 CSAKTHTEAFF
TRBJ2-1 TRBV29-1 CSVAGQSSYNEQFF
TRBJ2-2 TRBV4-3 CASSQDRNRGRDTGELFF
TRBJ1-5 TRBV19 CASSSGTASNQPQHF
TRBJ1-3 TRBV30 CAWGRPGDSGNTIYF
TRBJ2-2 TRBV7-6 CASSLSARVPGELFF
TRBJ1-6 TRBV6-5 CASSYGDRDSPLHF
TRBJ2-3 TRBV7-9 CASSSGLAGGSPTDTQYF
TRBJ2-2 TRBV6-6 CASSPPTGNTGELFF
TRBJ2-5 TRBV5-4 CASSFPGKGTQYF
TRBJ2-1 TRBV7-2 CASSFSREIDEQFF
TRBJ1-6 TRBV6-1 CASSTGTDNSPLHF
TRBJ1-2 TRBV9 CASSPKTQRGRGGYTF
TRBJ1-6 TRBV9 CASTTDGTANSPLHF
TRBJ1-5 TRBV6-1 CASSEDWAGNQPQHF
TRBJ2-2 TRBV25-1 CATQQGPDTGELFF
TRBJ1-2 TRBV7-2 CASTLESRDYDYTF
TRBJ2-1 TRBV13 CASLPRETRVNEQFF
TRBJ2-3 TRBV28 CASSRLAGGSDTQYF
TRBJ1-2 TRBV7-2 CASSLVAGDAYGYTF
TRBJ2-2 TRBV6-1 CASRSGQGYTGELFF
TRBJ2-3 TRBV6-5 CASSYRGGTDTQYF
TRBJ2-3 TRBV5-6 CASSLRTKVPNTQYF
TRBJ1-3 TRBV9 CASRRDTSGNTIYF
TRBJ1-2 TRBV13 CASSPTGGGGGYTF
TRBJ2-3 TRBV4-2 CASSQVTGERPTDTQYF
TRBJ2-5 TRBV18 CASSPTGQRNQYF
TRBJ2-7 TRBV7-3 CASSSGQGFGEQYF